The 6 T cell receptor beta chains below all came from one sample that was sequenced in a study of T cell responses to AZD1222 COVID-19 vaccine. Generated by immunoSEQ multiplex PCR, the TCRdb table keeps only in-frame clones and is missing some. The sample lists 85,000 to 130,000 clones; over 90% were seen once. Sample: peripheral blood, taken on day 0 of AZD1222 vaccination. The receptors come from an adult in good health.

The V gene is TRBV5-1, the J gene TRBJ1-1, with 7 bases fitting TRBD1. This CDR3 is built from 13 residues. V was clipped by 7 bases and J by 2 bases; unmatched bases: 5. From germline, CDR1 is SGHRS and CDR2 YFSETQ. The CDR3 region is CASSRDSNTEAFF. CDR3 in DNA: TGCGCCAGCTCCCGGGACAGCAACACTGAAGCTTTCTTT.

CDR3 DNA sequence: TGCGCCAGCAGCCTCGGGTCTATAGCGGGGAGATACAATGAGCAGTTCTTC. This sequence encodes CASSLGSIAGRYNEQFF. The rearrangement links TRBV4-3 to TRBJ2-1; 8 nucleotides line up with TRBD2. Germline values: CDR1 LGHNA, CDR2 YSLEER. This CDR3 spans 17 amino acids. V shed 4 bases, J shed 4 bases, and the junction held 12 bases outside the gene matches.

This clone appeared a single time. V and J are TRBV25-1 and TRBJ2-5, with 8 bases that match TRBD2. Germline CDR1 and CDR2: MGHDK and SYGVNS. The trim removed 5 bases at V and 0 bases at J, leaving 11 bases unmatched. This CDR3 is 17 amino acids long. The CDR3 reads CASSPRPHSGNQETQYF. DNA of the CDR3: TGTGCCAGCAGTCCTAGGCCACATAGCGGGAACCAAGAGACCCAGTACTTC.

This chain joins TRBV11-2 and TRBJ1-1, with a tentative D call TRBD1 (6 bases). Trimming stripped 5 bases from V and 4 bases from J, with 14 bases between. The CDR3 loop spans 14 amino acids. Germline assignment: CDR1 SGHAT and CDR2 FQNNGV. The CDR3: CASSRDIIGTEAFF. CDR3 sequence (DNA): TGTGCCAGCAGCCGGGACATTATCGGCACTGAAGCTTTCTTT.

This chain uses TRBV29-1 with TRBJ1-2; perhaps TRBD1 as D (5 bases). The CDR3 is 13 residues long. Per the germline V gene, CDR1 is SQVTM and CDR2 is ANQGSEA. The V end lost 6 bases, the J end lost 6 bases, and 17 bases lay between the germline ends. The CDR3 bases are TGCAGCGTCGGGACGTCGGCCTGGGATGGCTACACCTTC. It encodes CSVGTSAWDGYTF.

CDR3 nucleotides: TGCGCCAGCACGGAAGGACTCCCAATGAACACTGAAGCTTTCTTT. Residues: CASTEGLPMNTEAFF. This rearrangement joins TRBV5-1 to TRBJ1-1; D unresolved. Germline lookup yields CDR1 SGHRS and CDR2 YFSETQ. The CDR3 has 15 amino acids. Trimming shortened V by 6 bases and J by 0 bases, and 15 bases separated the two germline ends.